This T cell receptor (beta chain) was recorded in a study of T cell changes during pregnancy in multiple sclerosis. TCRdb keeps only in-frame clones here, not all; method: immunoSEQ multiplex PCR. The data hold 38,000 or so clones, with 93% observed a single time. The V segment lost 2 bases and the J segment 2 bases; nucleotides outside the gene matches: 3. The CDR3 runs to 15 residues. CDR1 SGHDN and CDR2 FVKESK come from the germline V gene. The sample was CD4+ T cells from peripheral blood mononuclear cells, taken in the first trimester of pregnancy. The chain combines TRBV14 with TRBJ1-3, with 7 bases that match TRBD1. This clonotype originated in a female donor with multiple sclerosis, enrolled in a pregnancy study. The CDR3, as DNA: TGTGCCAGCAGCCAAATTACAGGGGCTGGAAACACCATATATTTT. Translating it yields CASSQITGAGNTIYF.